This T cell receptor beta chain was identified during a study of T cells in Graves' hyperthyroidism and ophthalmopathy. Template material for amplifying TCR beta CDR3 regions consisted of RNA transcripts. HTBI primers were used for first-round RT-PCR of the TCR CDR3. TCRdb processed the multiplex PCR reads anew with MiXCR; each CDR3 protein has one entry. This repertoire shows 600,000 or so distinct CDR3 sequences, about a sixth found once; its top ten account for less than 4.5%. Hyperthyroidism in the patients, aged 18 to 65, was newly diagnosed and under 2 months in duration. CDR3 length equals 14 residues. The ends lost 0 bases at V and 6 bases at J; junction bases unmatched: 4. Germline lookup yields CDR1 SGHTA and CDR2 FQGNSA. At least ten counts were recorded for this clonotype.

Sequencing was performed on blood. The source is a woman aged 25 to 39 with Graves' hyperthyroidism. V gene TRBV7-2 combines with J gene TRBJ1-1; 7 bases are shared with TRBD1. CDR3 nucleotide sequence: TGTGCCAGCAGCTTAGCTTGGGACAGATCTGAAGCTTTCTTT. Protein: CASSLAWDRSEAFF.